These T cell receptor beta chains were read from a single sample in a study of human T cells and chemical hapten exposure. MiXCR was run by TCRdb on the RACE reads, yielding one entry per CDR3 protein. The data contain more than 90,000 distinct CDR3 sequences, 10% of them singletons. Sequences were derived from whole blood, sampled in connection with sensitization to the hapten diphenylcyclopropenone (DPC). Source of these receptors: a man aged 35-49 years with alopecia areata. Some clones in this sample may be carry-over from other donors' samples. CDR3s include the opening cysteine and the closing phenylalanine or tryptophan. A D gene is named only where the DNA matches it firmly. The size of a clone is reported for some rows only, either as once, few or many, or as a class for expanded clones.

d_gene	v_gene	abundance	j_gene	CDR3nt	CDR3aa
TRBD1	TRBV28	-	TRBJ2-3	TGTGCCAGCAGTTTTTATTGGTCCGGGACAGCGGATACAGATACGCAGTATTTT	CASSFYWSGTADTDTQYF
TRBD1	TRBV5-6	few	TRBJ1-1	TGTGCCAGCAGCTTTGGGACAGGCGGCACTGAAGCTTTCTTT	CASSFGTGGTEAFF
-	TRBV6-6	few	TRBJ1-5	TGTGCCAGCAGTTACTCGAGGGGTCCGGGAGGGCTTAGCAATCAGCCCCAGCATTTT	CASSYSRGPGGLSNQPQHF
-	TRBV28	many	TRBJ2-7	TGTGCCAGCAGTTTGCTGACGGCCTACGAGCAGTACTTC	CASSLLTAYEQYF
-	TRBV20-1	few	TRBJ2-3	TGCAGTGCTAGAATGCTAGCCCGGTCTGGGCGCACAGATACGCAGTATTTT	CSARMLARSGRTDTQYF
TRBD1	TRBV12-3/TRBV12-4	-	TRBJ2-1	TGTGCCAGCAGTTCTCGAGGGGACAGGAAAAATGAGCAGTTCTTC	CASSSRGDRKNEQFF
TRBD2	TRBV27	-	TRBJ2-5	TGTGCCAGCAGACAACCGGGACTAGCGGGACAAGAGACCCAGTACTTC	CASRQPGLAGQETQYF
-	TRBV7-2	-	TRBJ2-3	TGTGCCAGCAGCCACGGCGGGTTCGGGGATACGCAGTATTTT	CASSHGGFGDTQYF
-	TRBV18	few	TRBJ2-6	TGTGCCAGCTCACCCAATGGGGGTGCTGGGGCCAACGTCCTGACTTTC	CASSPNGGAGANVLTF
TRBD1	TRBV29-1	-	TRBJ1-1	TGCAGCGTTGATGGGGGGACAGGCTATGAAGCTTTCTTT	CSVDGGTGYEAFF
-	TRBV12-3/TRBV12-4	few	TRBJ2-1	TGTGCCAGCAGTCCTGACTTGGGCCACAATGAGCAGTTCTTC	CASSPDLGHNEQFF
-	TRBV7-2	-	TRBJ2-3	TGTGCCAGCACCCCTAATATGGGGACAGATACGCAGTATTTT	CASTPNMGTDTQYF
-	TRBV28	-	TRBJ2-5	TGTGCCACCCAATGGGGGGGCGGGCAAGAGACCCAGTACTTC	CATQWGGGQETQYF
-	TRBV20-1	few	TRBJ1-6	TGCAGTGCTAGACAGGACGGGAACTATAATTCACCCCTCCACTTT	CSARQDGNYNSPLHF
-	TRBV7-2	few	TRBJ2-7	TGTGCCAGCAGCTCTGTGGGCCTGGCCGAGCAGTACTTC	CASSSVGLAEQYF
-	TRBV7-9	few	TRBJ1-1	TGTGCCAGCAGATCGCAGGGAGGAGAAACTGAAGCTTTCTTT	CASRSQGGETEAFF
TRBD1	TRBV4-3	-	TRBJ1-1	TGCGCCAGCAGCCAAGATAGGACAGGGGCCACTGAAGCTTTCTTT	CASSQDRTGATEAFF
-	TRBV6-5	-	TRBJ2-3	TGTGCCAGCACGGGTCCCACCACAGATACGCAGTATTTT	CASTGPTTDTQYF